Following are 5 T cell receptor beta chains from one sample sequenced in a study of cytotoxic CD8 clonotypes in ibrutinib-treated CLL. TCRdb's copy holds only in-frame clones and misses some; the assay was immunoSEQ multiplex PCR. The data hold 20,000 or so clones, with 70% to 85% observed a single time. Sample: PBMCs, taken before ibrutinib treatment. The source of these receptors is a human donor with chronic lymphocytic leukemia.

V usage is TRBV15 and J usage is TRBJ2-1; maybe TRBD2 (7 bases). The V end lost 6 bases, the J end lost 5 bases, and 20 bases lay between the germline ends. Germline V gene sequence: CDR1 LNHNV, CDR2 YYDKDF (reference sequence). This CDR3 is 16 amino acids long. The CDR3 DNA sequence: TGTGCCACCAGTCCCCGGGGGCTAGCGGTAAACAATGAGCAGTTCTTC. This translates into CATSPRGLAVNNEQFF.

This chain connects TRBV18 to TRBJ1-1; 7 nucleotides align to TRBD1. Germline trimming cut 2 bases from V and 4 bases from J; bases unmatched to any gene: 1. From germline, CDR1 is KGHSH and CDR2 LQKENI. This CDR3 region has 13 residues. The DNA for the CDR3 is TGTGCCAGCTCACCAAGGGACAGCACTGAAGCTTTCTTT. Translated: CASSPRDSTEAFF.

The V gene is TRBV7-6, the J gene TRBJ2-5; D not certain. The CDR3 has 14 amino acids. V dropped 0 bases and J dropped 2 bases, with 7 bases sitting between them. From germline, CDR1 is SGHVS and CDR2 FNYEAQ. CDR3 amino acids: CASSLALMQETQYF. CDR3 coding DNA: TGTGCCAGCAGCTTAGCACTTATGCAAGAGACCCAGTACTTC.

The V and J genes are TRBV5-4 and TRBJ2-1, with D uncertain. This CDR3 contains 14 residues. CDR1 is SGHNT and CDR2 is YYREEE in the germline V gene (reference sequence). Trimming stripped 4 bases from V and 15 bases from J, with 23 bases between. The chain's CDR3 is CASSPSSGSSFGFF. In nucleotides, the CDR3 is TGTGCCAGCAGCCCATCCTCTGGATCCTCCTTTGGGTTCTTC.

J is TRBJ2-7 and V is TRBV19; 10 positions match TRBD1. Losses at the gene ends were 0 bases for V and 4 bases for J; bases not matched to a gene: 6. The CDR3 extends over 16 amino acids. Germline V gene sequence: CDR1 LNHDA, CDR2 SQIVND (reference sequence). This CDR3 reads CASSIDTGTGVYEQYF. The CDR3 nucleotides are TGTGCCAGTAGTATAGACACCGGGACAGGGGTTTACGAGCAGTACTTC. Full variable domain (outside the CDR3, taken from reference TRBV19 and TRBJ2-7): DGGITQSPKYLFRKEGQNVTLSCEQNLNHDAMYWYRQDPGQGLRLIYYSQIVNDFQKGDIAEGYSVSREKKESFPLTVTSAQKNPTAFYLCASSIDTGTGVYEQYFGPGTRLTVT.